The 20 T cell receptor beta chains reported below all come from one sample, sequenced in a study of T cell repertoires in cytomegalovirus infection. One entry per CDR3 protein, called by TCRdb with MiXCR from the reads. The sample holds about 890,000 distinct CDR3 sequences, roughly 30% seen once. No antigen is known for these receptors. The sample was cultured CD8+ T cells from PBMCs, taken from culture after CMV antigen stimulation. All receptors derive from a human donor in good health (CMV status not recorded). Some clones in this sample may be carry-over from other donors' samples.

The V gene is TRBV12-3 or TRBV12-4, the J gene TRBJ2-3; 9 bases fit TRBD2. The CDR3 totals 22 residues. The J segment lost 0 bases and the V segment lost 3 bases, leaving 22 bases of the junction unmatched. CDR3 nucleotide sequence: TGTGCCAGCAGTTTTGTACTGGGGAGGAGAGCGGGGGGTACCCCTAGCACAGATACGCAGTATTTT. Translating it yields CASSFVLGRRAGGTPSTDTQYF.

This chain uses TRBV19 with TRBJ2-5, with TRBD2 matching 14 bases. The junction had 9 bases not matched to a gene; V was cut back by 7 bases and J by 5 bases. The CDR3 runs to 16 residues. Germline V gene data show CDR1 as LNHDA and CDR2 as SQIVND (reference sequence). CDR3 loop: CASNSMGLAGDETQYF. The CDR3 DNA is TGTGCCAGTAACTCTATGGGACTAGCGGGGGATGAGACCCAGTACTTC.

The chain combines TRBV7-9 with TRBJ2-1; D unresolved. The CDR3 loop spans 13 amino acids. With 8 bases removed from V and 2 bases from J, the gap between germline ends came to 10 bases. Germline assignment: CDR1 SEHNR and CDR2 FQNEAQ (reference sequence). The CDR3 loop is CASLPPTYNEQFF. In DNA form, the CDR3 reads TGTGCCAGCCTGCCGCCTACCTACAATGAGCAGTTCTTC.

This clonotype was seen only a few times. This CDR3 is CASSLWPGLAYENTGELFF. CDR3 bases: TGTGCCAGCAGTTTATGGCCAGGTCTCGCCTATGAGAACACCGGGGAGCTGTTTTTT. The chain links TRBV27 to TRBJ2-2; no reliable D call. V was pared by 1 base and J by 1 base, with 19 bases between. The V gene's germline CDR1 is MNHEY and CDR2 SMNVEV (reference sequence). The CDR3 runs to 19 residues.

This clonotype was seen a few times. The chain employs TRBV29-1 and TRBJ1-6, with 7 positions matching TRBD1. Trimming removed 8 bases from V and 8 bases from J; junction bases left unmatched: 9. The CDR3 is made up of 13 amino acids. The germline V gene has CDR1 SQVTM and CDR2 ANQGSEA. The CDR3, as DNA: TGCAGCAGCCGGGACAGTGAATATTCACCCCTCCACTTT. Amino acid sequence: CSSRDSEYSPLHF.

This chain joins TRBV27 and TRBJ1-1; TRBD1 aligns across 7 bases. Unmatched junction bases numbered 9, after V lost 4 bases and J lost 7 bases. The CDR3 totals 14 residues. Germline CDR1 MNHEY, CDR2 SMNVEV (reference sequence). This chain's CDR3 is CASSSGGIRDEAFF. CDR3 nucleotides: TGTGCCAGCAGTTCAGGGGGGATTAGAGATGAAGCTTTCTTT.

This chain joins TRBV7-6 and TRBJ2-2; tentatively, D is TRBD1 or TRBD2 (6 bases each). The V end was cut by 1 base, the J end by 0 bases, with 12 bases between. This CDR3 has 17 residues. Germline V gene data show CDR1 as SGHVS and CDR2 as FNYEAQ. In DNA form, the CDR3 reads TGTGCCAGCAGCTTAGGCGGGCGGGACACGAACACCGGGGAGCTGTTTTTT. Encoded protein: CASSLGGRDTNTGELFF.

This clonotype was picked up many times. The CDR3 reads CASSYDRGRSGELFF. CDR3 in DNA: TGTGCCAGCAGTTACGACAGGGGGCGGTCCGGGGAGCTGTTTTTT. The genes are TRBV6-5 and TRBJ2-2; 10 bases are shared with TRBD1. The CDR3 length is 15 residues. Germline-derived CDR1 and CDR2 are MNHEY and SVGAGI. The V gene end was trimmed by 2 bases and the J gene end by 6 bases; junction bases not matched to a gene: 3.

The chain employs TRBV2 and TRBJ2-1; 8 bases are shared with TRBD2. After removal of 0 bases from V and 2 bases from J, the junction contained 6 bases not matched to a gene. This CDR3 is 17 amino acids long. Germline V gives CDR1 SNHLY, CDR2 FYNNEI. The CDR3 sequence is CASSEALRGGAYNEQFF. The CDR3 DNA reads TGTGCCAGCAGTGAAGCCCTTCGGGGGGGTGCCTACAATGAGCAGTTCTTC.

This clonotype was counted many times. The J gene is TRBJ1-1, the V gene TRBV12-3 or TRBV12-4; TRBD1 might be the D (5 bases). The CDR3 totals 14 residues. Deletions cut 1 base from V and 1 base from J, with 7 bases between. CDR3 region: CASSLGGKNTEAFF. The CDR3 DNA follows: TGTGCCAGCAGTTTAGGGGGGAAGAACACTGAAGCTTTCTTT.

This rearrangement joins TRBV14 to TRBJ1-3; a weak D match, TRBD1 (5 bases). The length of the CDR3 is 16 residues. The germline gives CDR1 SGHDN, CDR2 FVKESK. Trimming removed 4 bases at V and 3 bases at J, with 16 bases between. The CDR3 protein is CASSPWGGNFGNTIYF. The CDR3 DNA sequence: TGTGCCAGCAGCCCGTGGGGGGGGAATTTTGGAAACACCATATATTTT.

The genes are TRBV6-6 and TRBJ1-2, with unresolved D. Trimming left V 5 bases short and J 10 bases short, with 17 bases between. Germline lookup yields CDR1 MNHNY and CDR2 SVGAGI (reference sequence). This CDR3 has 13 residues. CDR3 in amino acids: CASSASAAMDYTF. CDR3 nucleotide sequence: TGTGCCAGCAGTGCGTCAGCTGCTATGGACTACACCTTC.

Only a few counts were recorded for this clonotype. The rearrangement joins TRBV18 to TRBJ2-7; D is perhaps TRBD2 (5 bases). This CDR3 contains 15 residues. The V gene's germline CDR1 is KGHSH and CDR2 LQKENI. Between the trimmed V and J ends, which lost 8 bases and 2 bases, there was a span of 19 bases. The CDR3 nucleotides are TGTGCCAGCCAAGCTGCGCGGGCGAACCCCTACGAGCAGTACTTC. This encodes CASQAARANPYEQYF.

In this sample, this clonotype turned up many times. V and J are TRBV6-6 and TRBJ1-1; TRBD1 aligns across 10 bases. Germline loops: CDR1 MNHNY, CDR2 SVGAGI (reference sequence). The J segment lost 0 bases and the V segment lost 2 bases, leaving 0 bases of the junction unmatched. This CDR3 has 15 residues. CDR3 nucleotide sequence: TGTGCCAGCAGTTACGGACAGGGGGTGAACACTGAAGCTTTCTTT. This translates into CASSYGQGVNTEAFF.

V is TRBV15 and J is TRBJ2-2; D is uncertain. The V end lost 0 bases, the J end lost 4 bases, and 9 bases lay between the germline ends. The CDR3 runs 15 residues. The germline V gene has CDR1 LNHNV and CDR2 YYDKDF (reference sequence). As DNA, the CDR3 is TGTGCCACCAGCAGAGATTTAGGGATCACCGGGGAGCTGTTTTTT. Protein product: CATSRDLGITGELFF.

CDR3: CASSSVGDRGNEQFF. In nucleotides, the CDR3 is TGTGCCAGCAGTTCTGTAGGGGACCGGGGCAATGAGCAGTTCTTC. This chain links TRBV12-3 or TRBV12-4 with TRBJ2-1; D is possibly TRBD1 or TRBD2 (5 bases each). Trimming removed 4 bases from V and 6 bases from J, with 16 bases in between. The CDR3 is 15 residues long.

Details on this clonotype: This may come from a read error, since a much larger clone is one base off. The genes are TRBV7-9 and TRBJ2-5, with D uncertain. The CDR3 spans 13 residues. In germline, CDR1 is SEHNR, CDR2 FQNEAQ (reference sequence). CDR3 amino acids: CTSSFPNKETQYF. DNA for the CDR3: TGTACCAGCAGCTTTCCCAATAAGGAGACCCAGTACTTC. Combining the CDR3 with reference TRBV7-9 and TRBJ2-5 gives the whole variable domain DTGVSQNPRHKITKRGQNVTFRCDPISEHNRLYWYRQTLGQGPEFLTYFQNEAQLEKSRLLSDRFSAERPKGSFSTLEIQRTEQGDSAMYLCTSSFPNKETQYFGPGTRLLVL.

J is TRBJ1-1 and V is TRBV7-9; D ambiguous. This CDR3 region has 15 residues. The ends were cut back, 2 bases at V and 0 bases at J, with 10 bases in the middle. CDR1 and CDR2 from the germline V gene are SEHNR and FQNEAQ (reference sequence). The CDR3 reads CASSLRGDMNTEAFF. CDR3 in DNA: TGTGCCAGCAGCTTACGGGGAGACATGAACACTGAAGCTTTCTTT.

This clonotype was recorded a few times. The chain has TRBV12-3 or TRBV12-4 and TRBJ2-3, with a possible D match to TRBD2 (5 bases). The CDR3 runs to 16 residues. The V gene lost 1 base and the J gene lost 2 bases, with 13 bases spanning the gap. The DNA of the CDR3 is TGTGCCAGCAGTTTAGGGGCTAGCCCGTACACAGATACGCAGTATTTT. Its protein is CASSLGASPYTDTQYF.

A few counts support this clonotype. The CDR3 DNA follows: TGTGCCAGTAGTTGGATGGGACAGACCCCGGTCTATAGCAATCAGCCCCAGCATTTT. Residues: CASSWMGQTPVYSNQPQHF. This chain links TRBV19 with TRBJ1-5, with 7 bases identical to TRBD1. The germline gives CDR1 LNHDA, CDR2 SQIVND (reference sequence). This CDR3 has 19 residues. Trimming took 5 bases from V and 0 from J; bases not matched to a gene: 16.